This T cell receptor (beta chain) was found in a study of memory CD4+ T cells and cytomegalovirus serostatus. Study summary: Of the healthy Belgian adults, 9 were CMV seropositive and 20 to 30 seronegative.

General observations from the study: Each of around 69 CMV-associated TCRbeta sequences occurred in one to five individuals. A US-trained random forest predicted CMV serostatus with median AUC roughly 0.9.

This clone was counted a single time. Its specificity is unknown. The data were produced by immunoSEQ multiplex PCR, yet TCRdb's version contains in-frame clones alone and is incomplete. The data hold approximately 50,000 clones, with 70% to 85% observed a single time. Single viable CD3+CD4+CD8-CD45RO+ cells were sorted as the memory CD4+ T cells. Trimming took 3 bases from V and 7 from J, leaving 10 bases between them. Germline loops: CDR1 SGHDT, CDR2 YYEEEE. The CDR3 covers 12 residues. Material: memory CD4+ T cells from blood. The rearrangement uses TRBV5-6 and TRBJ1-2; no firm D call. This receptor was identified in an adult in good health and CMV-seropositive. The CDR3 sequence is CASSWATGGYTF. CDR3 sequence (DNA): TGTGCCAGCAGCTGGGCAACGGGTGGCTACACCTTC.